Shown below are 18 T cell receptor beta chains from a single sample sequenced in a study of beta chain features in type 1 diabetes. What these receptors recognize is not known. Study results and limitations: All four CD4+ subsets of Type 1 diabetes patients contained TCRB CDR3s that were moderately but significantly shorter.

TCRB transcripts that were expressed got sequenced, as all of the isolated RNA had been reverse transcribed. Assay: immunoSEQ multiplex PCR; the TCRdb copy retains only in-frame clones and omits some. Here the sample spans roughly 230,000 clones, about 11% being singletons. Sequencing used naive CD4+ T cells from blood. The receptor set was obtained from a man aged 25 to 40 with type 1 diabetes.

The rearrangement joins TRBV2 to TRBJ1-2, with D tentatively TRBD1 (5 bases). The length of the CDR3 is 13 residues. The germline gives CDR1 SNHLY, CDR2 FYNNEI. V was pared by 6 bases and J by 1 base, with 9 bases between. The CDR3 nucleotides are TGTGCCAGCAGACGACAGATTAACTATGGCTACACCTTC. This translates into CASRRQINYGYTF.

A few counts support this clone. The chain links TRBV10-3 to TRBJ2-5; tentative D call: TRBD2 (6 bases). The ends were cut back, 2 bases at V and 4 bases at J, with 11 bases in the middle. CDR3 size: 14 residues. The germline gives CDR1 ENHRY, CDR2 SYGVKD. CDR3: CAISERAGGETQYF. Here the CDR3 DNA reads TGTGCCATCAGTGAGCGGGCCGGGGGAGAGACCCAGTACTTC.

Regarding this clone: Other DNA sequences from this sample encode an identical CDR3 as well. The genes are TRBV5-1 and TRBJ2-5; TRBD1 agrees at 8 bases. The germline gives CDR1 SGHRS, CDR2 YFSETQ. CDR3 length: 15 residues. The V gene end was trimmed by 0 bases and the J gene end by 1 base; junction bases not matched to a gene: 2. CDR3 protein: CASSLGDRGQETQYF. The CDR3 bases are TGCGCCAGCAGCTTGGGCGACAGGGGCCAAGAGACCCAGTACTTC.

This chain links TRBV29-1 with TRBJ2-7; D is undetermined. CDR3 length: 10 residues. V gave up 5 bases and J gave up 10 bases, with 12 bases separating them. The germline gives CDR1 SQVTM, CDR2 ANQGSEA. The DNA of the CDR3 is TGCAGCGTTTATACCACAGAACAGTACTTC. Encoded protein: CSVYTTEQYF.

This clone was detected only a few times. The chain carries TRBV5-4 and TRBJ1-6, with 7 bases lining up with TRBD1. The ends lost 4 bases at V and 6 bases at J; junction bases unmatched: 10. The CDR3 contains 16 residues. The germline CDR1 and CDR2 sequences are SGHNT and YYREEE (reference sequence). CDR3 sequence reads: CASSVTRGRFNSPLHF. The CDR3 DNA reads as TGTGCCAGCAGCGTGACTAGGGGGCGATTTAATTCACCCCTCCACTTT.

The rearrangement links TRBV6-5 to TRBJ2-7; TRBD1 is a possible D gene (6 bases). From germline, CDR1 is MNHEY and CDR2 SVGAGI. CDR3 length: 12 amino acids. Trimming shortened V by 6 bases and J by 2 bases, and 8 bases separated the two germline ends. The CDR3 is CASSRDTYEQYF. The CDR3 coding sequence is TGTGCCAGCAGCAGGGACACCTACGAGCAGTACTTC.

As to this clone: Other DNA sequences within the sample encode an identical CDR3. This chain connects TRBV6-5 to TRBJ2-7, with 10 bases aligning to TRBD1. The CDR3 runs 15 residues. The V and J ends lost 4 bases and 4 bases, in that order; junction bases with no gene match: 7. The germline V gene has CDR1 MNHEY and CDR2 SVGAGI. The CDR3 loop is CASSSRDRGSYEQYF. In DNA, the CDR3 is TGTGCCAGCAGTTCGCGGGACAGGGGTTCTTACGAGCAGTACTTC.

A few counts support this clone. The sample carries other DNA sequences with the same CDR3. The rearrangement uses TRBV25-1 and TRBJ1-2; the match to TRBD1 covers 7 bases. V trimming: 6 bases; J trimming: 4 bases; junction bases outside the gene matches: 2. The CDR3 totals 12 residues. The germline V gene has CDR1 MGHDK and CDR2 SYGVNS. CDR3 nucleotides: TGTGCCAGCAGCCGGGACAGCTATGGCTACACCTTC. Residues: CASSRDSYGYTF.

In its sample, this clone was seen a few times. This chain connects TRBV19 to TRBJ2-7, with unresolved D. The V end lost 9 bases, the J end lost 1 base, and 19 bases lay between the germline ends. The CDR3 runs to 15 residues. CDR1 is LNHDA, CDR2 SQIVND, per germline (reference sequence). CDR3 amino acids: CASQNWSQKSYEQYF. Written as DNA, the CDR3 is TGTGCCAGCCAGAATTGGAGTCAGAAGTCCTACGAGCAGTACTTC.

This clone was observed a handful of times. The rearrangement joins TRBV10-3 to TRBJ2-7, with D possibly matching TRBD2 (6 bases). The V and J ends lost 0 bases and 4 bases respectively, with 10 bases between them. Germline values: CDR1 ENHRY, CDR2 SYGVKD. The CDR3 covers 14 residues. The CDR3 DNA sequence: TGTGCCATCAGTGAGTCGATAGGGACTTACGAGCAGTACTTC. As protein: CAISESIGTYEQYF.

CDR3 in amino acids: CATPQGTSSSGANVLTF. DNA for the CDR3: TGTGCCACGCCCCAAGGGACTTCTAGCTCTGGGGCCAACGTCCTGACTTTC. J is TRBJ2-6 and V is TRBV7-9; D might be TRBD2 (6 bases). Germline assignment: CDR1 SEHNR and CDR2 FQNEAQ (reference sequence). V lost 10 bases and J 0 bases, leaving 19 bases between the germline ends. This CDR3 has 17 residues.

This clone was counted between two and nine times. The V gene is TRBV30, the J gene TRBJ2-7; D is unresolved. The CDR3 spans 11 residues. The V gene lost 1 base and the J gene lost 3 bases, with 4 bases spanning the gap. Germline lookup yields CDR1 GTSNPN and CDR2 SVGIG (reference sequence). The CDR3 nucleotides are TGTGCCTGGAGTGCCAACTACGAGCAGTACTTC. It yields the protein CAWSANYEQYF. The whole variable domain, filled in from reference TRBV30 and TRBJ2-7, reads SQTIHQWPATLVQPVGSPLSLECTVEGTSNPNLYWYRQAAGRGLQLLFYSVGIGQISSEVPQNLSASRPQDRQFILSSKKLLLSDSGFYLCAWSANYEQYFGPGTRLTVT.

This clone has more than one count but fewer than ten. This chain joins TRBV4-3 and TRBJ1-6; tentative D call: TRBD1 (6 bases). CDR1 LGHNA and CDR2 YSLEER come from the germline V gene. V lost 4 bases and J lost 8, with 12 bases in between. CDR3 length equals 14 residues. The CDR3 here is CASSRPGQHSPLHF. Written as DNA, the CDR3 is TGCGCCAGCAGCCGACCCGGACAGCATTCACCCCTCCACTTT.

This clone was counted only a few times. The V call is TRBV7-2, the J call TRBJ2-1, with a weak D call TRBD1 (5 bases). CDR3 length: 13 amino acids. V lost 2 bases and J 9 bases, leaving 11 bases between the germline ends. Germline V gene sequence: CDR1 SGHTA, CDR2 FQGNSA. CDR3 nucleotide sequence: TGTGCCAGCAGCTTACAGGGTTACGCTGAGCAGTTCTTC. Residues: CASSLQGYAEQFF. Based on the CDR3 plus reference TRBV7-2 and TRBJ2-1, the full variable domain is GAGVSQSPSNKVTEKGKDVELRCDPISGHTALYWYRQSLGQGLEFLIYFQGNSAPDKSGLPSDRFSAERTGGSVSTLTIQRTQQEDSAVYLCASSLQGYAEQFFGPGTRLTVL.

J is TRBJ1-5 and V is TRBV16, with D hard to call. The CDR3 has 12 residues. The V and J ends lost 3 bases and 5 bases respectively, with 5 bases between them. Germline CDR1 and CDR2: KGHSY and FQNENV. The CDR3 loop is CASSQRYQPQHF. The CDR3 DNA is TGTGCCAGCAGCCAGAGGTATCAGCCCCAGCATTTT.

The chain employs TRBV19 and TRBJ2-3; the D is unclear. V was cut by 4 bases and J by 2 bases, with 4 bases left in between. This CDR3 comprises 12 residues. In germline, CDR1 is LNHDA, CDR2 SQIVND (reference sequence). CDR3 nucleotides: TGTGCCAGTAGTACCCTCACAGATACGCAGTATTTT. It is translated as CASSTLTDTQYF.

The chain links TRBV2 to TRBJ2-3; the match to TRBD2 covers 8 bases. The CDR3 totals 16 residues. The germline V gene encodes CDR1 SNHLY and CDR2 FYNNEI. V dropped 4 bases and J dropped 0; count of bases not matched to a gene: 6. The chain's CDR3 is CASSGGAGVSTDTQYF. The CDR3, as DNA: TGTGCCAGCAGTGGGGGAGCGGGGGTTAGCACAGATACGCAGTATTTT.

This clone showed up just a few times. This sequence joins TRBV6-1 and TRBJ1-2; D is unresolved. The CDR3 sequence is 13 residues long. Germline CDR1 and CDR2: MNHNS and SASEGT. V was trimmed by 2 bases and J by 3 bases, leaving 7 bases between them. The CDR3: CASSESSDYGYTF. The CDR3 DNA is TGTGCCAGCAGTGAATCAAGCGACTATGGCTACACCTTC.